This T cell receptor (beta chain) was documented in a study of T cells in Graves' hyperthyroidism and ophthalmopathy (dated by TCRdb to about 2019). About the study as a whole: Peripheral blood samples were taken at the time of initial diagnosis, prior to any treatment. To identify TCR V-J signatures that set the groups apart, the researchers used a discovery cohort of roughly 100 patients, made up of 43 with Graves' ophthalmopathy and some 60 with stable Graves' hyperthyroidism. Whether ophthalmopathy could be predicted prospectively was tested in an independent validation cohort made up of 18 to 20 hyperthyroidism patients plus 17 patients who later progressed to ophthalmopathy. For training and testing, the 80 to 100 patients in the discovery cohort were randomly divided in a 7:3 ratio. In addition, the study compared T-cell repertoires in thyroid tissue and in blood from roughly 6 Graves' hyperthyroidism patients. Following sampling, methimazole starting at 30 mg daily was given to hyperthyroidism patients, and high-dose intravenous methylprednisolone was given to ophthalmopathy patients. The paper describes TCR Vbeta CDR3 sequencing of 135 peripheral blood samples, made up of some 40 ophthalmopathy patients, 70 to 75 hyperthyroidism patients and roughly 17 progressor patients. What the study reported, not specific to this receptor: Sample size was not statistically predetermined, and investigators were not blinded to group allocation. In validation, the model predicted progression to ophthalmopathy with 60% to 71% sensitivity and 72% to 75% specificity, a median of about six months before onset. Most expanded thyroid clonotypes (frequency above 0.001) were also found in blood, which suggests that blood repertoires may mirror thyroid immune responses. Ophthalmopathy was separated from stable hyperthyroidism by a 13 V-J signature model, with around 90% sensitivity and about 81% specificity obtained in cross-validation and 80%/75% obtained in testing.

Moderately to severely active disease, a Clinical Activity Score of at least 3, a NOSPECS grade of at least 4, and a duration under 3 months were present in ophthalmopathy patients. The study excluded patients with uncontrolled infections, other autoimmune diseases, pregnancy or lactation. Diagnoses relied on clinical symptoms, serum thyroxine and TRAb, thyroid ultrasound and orbital computed tomography. Ficoll-Paque density gradient centrifugation was used to isolate PBMCs from approximately 10 ml of fresh peripheral blood. Total RNA was extracted using Trizol reagent, and RNA quality was assessed on an Agilent 2100 Bioanalyzer. Amplification of TCR beta CDR3 regions was carried out from RNA transcripts. For the first round of RT-PCR on the TCR CDR3, the HTBI primer set was used together with the Qiagen OneStep RT-PCR kit. The libraries were constructed in a second round of multiplex PCR and then size-selected and purified. Libraries were sequenced paired-end with 100 bp reads on an Illumina HiSeq2000. The original methods were these. Raw data were processed with SOAPnuke, discarding reads with adapters, uncalled bases, mean Phred below 15, or no exact constant-primer or identifier match. COPE v1.2.5 was used to merge high-quality paired reads, and clonotypes were defined as unique nucleotide sequences. Clonotypes were aligned to IMGT TRBV, TRBD and TRBJ reference segments using MiTCR v1.1. Only V-J combinations with frequency above 0.0001, covering about 99% of repertoires, were analysed. A TCS score was defined as the ratio of F50 (clonal expansion) to E x V (chaos), with BLOSUM62-based TCRdist applied between CDR3 peptides within each V-J. Welch's t-statistics and random forest reduced 450 to 600 V-J features to some 14, which were used in a naive Bayes classifier (R e1071). TCRdb applied fastp at Q25 and MiXCR to the public reads, then kept only in-frame beta chains. Each CDR3 protein gets just one entry, which takes the most common genes and DNA from the rows behind it. None of the V and J calls come from the authors' own analysis; TCRdb made them. The sample includes over 300,000 distinct CDR3 sequences, with roughly 15% observed a single time. The leading ten clones occupy around 32% of the sample.

This clonotype appeared many times. Which antigen it targets is not known. Base qualities were left out, and no much larger clone turns up one base away. Between the V and J ends, shortened by 5 bases and 3 bases respectively, the junction contains 17 bases. Its CDR3 holds 15 amino acids, cysteine through phenylalanine. Solely the CDR3 DNA is kept, with 45 bases framed from the first base. The germline V gene provides CDR1 SGHAT and CDR2 FQNNGV. Sequencing was done on a sample of blood. This sequence originates from a woman in her 40s with Graves' ophthalmopathy. The V and J segments used are TRBV11-2 and TRBJ2-7, with no reliable assignment of the D segment. The CDR3: CASSPYPDGFYEQYF. At the DNA level, the sequence is TGTGCCAGCAGCCCCTATCCGGATGGGTTCTACGAGCAGTACTTC.